Sequencing of this T cell receptor beta chain was carried out in a study of T-cell reconstitution after alpha-beta-depleted transplantation in children. CDR1 is LGHNT and CDR2 is FRNRAP in the germline V gene. V shed 2 bases and J shed 8 bases, with 18 bases lying between them. The CDR3 extends over 15 amino acids. The library targeted TCRbeta and was prepared with unique molecular identifiers. TCRdb independently ran MiXCR on the PCR reads; one entry per CDR3 protein. The repertoire holds 120,000 or so distinct CDR3 sequences, with approximately 10% as singletons. The receptor was derived from a human donor who donated a stem cell graft to a child with acute lymphoblastic leukemia. This material consisted of PBMCs from the stem cell graft donor, taken from the stem cell graft. V usage is TRBV12-5 and J usage is TRBJ1-2; TRBD1 is a possible D gene (6 bases). The CDR3 sequence: CASGLYLGQGNGYTF. DNA of the CDR3: TGTGCTAGTGGTTTGTATTTGGGGCAGGGGAACGGCTACACCTTC.